Listed here are 12 T cell receptor beta chains from one sample, sequenced in a study of blood T cell repertoires in COVID-19 (dated by TCRdb to 2018 to 2020). Library preparation used the immunoSEQ multiplex PCR assay. In its TCRdb copy, this immuneACCESS table keeps in-frame sequences only and misses some clones. Where compared with another copy, unresolved V genes explain less than half of these, and the others have no known cause. The table for this sample lists about 220,000 clones; about four fifths of them were counted only once. The ten largest clones take up around 3.3% of the sample. The material sequenced was peripheral blood. These receptors originate from an elderly woman with acute or convalescent COVID-19.

The chain uses TRBV7-9 and TRBJ1-2; D is unresolved. The ends were cut back, 1 base at V and 3 bases at J, with 12 bases in the middle. From germline, CDR1 is SEHNR and CDR2 FQNEAQ (reference sequence). This CDR3 region has 15 residues. CDR3 sequence: CASSLEVAGYYGYTF. CDR3 in DNA: TGTGCCAGCAGCTTAGAGGTTGCGGGTTACTATGGCTACACCTTC. The variable domain in full, with the rest retrieved from reference TRBV7-9 and TRBJ1-2, is DTGVSQNPRHKITKRGQNVTFRCDPISEHNRLYWYRQTLGQGPEFLTYFQNEAQLEKSRLLSDRFSAERPKGSFSTLEIQRTEQGDSAMYLCASSLEVAGYYGYTFGSGTRLTVV.

The J gene is TRBJ1-2, the V gene TRBV7-2; maybe TRBD1 (6 bases). V was shortened by 5 bases and J by 2 bases, with 15 bases between the two germline ends. Germline CDR1 reads SGHTA; CDR2 reads FQGNSA. The CDR3 has 15 residues. In DNA form, the CDR3 reads TGTGCCAGCAGCCCCAGCGGGGGGCAGAACTATGGCTACACCTTC. Its translation: CASSPSGGQNYGYTF. Complete variable domain (other parts from reference TRBV7-2 and TRBJ1-2): GAGVSQSPSNKVTEKGKDVELRCDPISGHTALYWYRQSLGQGLEFLIYFQGNSAPDKSGLPSDRFSAERTGGSVSTLTIQRTQQEDSAVYLCASSPSGGQNYGYTFGSGTRLTVV.

V usage is TRBV9 and J usage is TRBJ1-3; TRBD1 aligns across 7 bases. V lost 3 bases and J lost 0; bases outside the gene matches: 3. Per the germline V gene, CDR1 is SGDLS and CDR2 is YYNGEE. The CDR3 consists of 15 residues. CDR3 in amino acids: CASSEQGNSGNTIYF. CDR3 nucleotide sequence: TGTGCCAGCAGCGAACAGGGGAACTCTGGAAACACCATATATTTT.

The chain recombines TRBV11-2 with TRBJ1-3, with D unresolved. In germline, CDR1 is SGHAT, CDR2 FQNNGV. V was pared by 6 bases and J by 9 bases, with 18 bases between. The CDR3 covers 14 residues. CDR3 coding DNA: TGTGCCAGCAGGAAAGTCACCTCTGCGGGCACCATATATTTT. It yields the protein CASRKVTSAGTIYF.

The chain carries TRBV29-1 and TRBJ2-2; no reliable D call. In germline, CDR1 is SQVTM, CDR2 ANQGSEA. This CDR3 has 14 amino acids. Trimming stripped 7 bases from V and 0 bases from J, with 12 bases between. The CDR3 loop is CSGAVVPNTGELFF. The CDR3 DNA reads TGCAGCGGGGCAGTGGTTCCGAACACCGGGGAGCTGTTTTTT.

This chain uses TRBV12-3 or TRBV12-4 with TRBJ1-5; possibly TRBD1 for D (6 bases). The CDR3 is made up of 11 amino acids. V lost 5 bases and J 15 bases, leaving 14 bases between the germline ends. This CDR3 is CASSPGHTLHF. The CDR3 coding sequence is TGTGCCAGCAGTCCGGGACACACGTTGCATTTT.

The gene calls are TRBV7-3 and TRBJ2-2, with D possibly being TRBD1 (5 bases). Germline lookup yields CDR1 SGHTA and CDR2 FQGTGA. CDR3 length: 14 amino acids. The V end was cut by 4 bases, the J end by 4 bases, with 10 bases between. CDR3 sequence (DNA): TGTGCCAGCAGCTCAAGGGGTTCCACCGGGGAGCTGTTTTTT. This translates into CASSSRGSTGELFF.

This clone was recorded only once. The rearrangement joins TRBV19 to TRBJ1-5; 11 bases line up with TRBD1. Germline CDR1 LNHDA, CDR2 SQIVND (reference sequence). The V segment lost 9 bases and the J segment 4 bases; nucleotides outside the gene matches: 2. The CDR3 runs to 13 residues. The DNA for the CDR3 is TGTGCCAGCAGGGACAGGGGGAATCAGCCCCAGCATTTT. This codes for CASRDRGNQPQHF. The full variable domain, in which reference TRBV19 and TRBJ1-5 provide the parts outside the CDR3, is DGGITQSPKYLFRKEGQNVTLSCEQNLNHDAMYWYRQDPGQGLRLIYYSQIVNDFQKGDIAEGYSVSREKKESFPLTVTSAQKNPTAFYLCASRDRGNQPQHFGDGTRLSIL.

V is TRBV5-1 and J is TRBJ2-1; the match to TRBD2 covers 14 bases. CDR1 and CDR2 (germline): SGHRS, YFSETQ. The CDR3 length is 13 residues. Unmatched junction bases numbered 2, after V lost 3 bases and J lost 12 bases. CDR3 DNA: TGCGCCAGCAGCTCGGGACTAGCGGGGGTGCAGTTCTTC. Residues: CASSSGLAGVQFF.

This chain links TRBV9 with TRBJ1-5; D is perhaps TRBD1 (5 bases). CDR1 and CDR2 (germline): SGDLS, YYNGEE. V shed 2 bases and J shed 2 bases, with 11 bases lying between them. The CDR3 runs to 15 residues. CDR3 loop: CASSVGGGGNQPQHF. The CDR3 nucleotides read TGTGCCAGCAGCGTCGGGGGGGGTGGCAATCAGCCCCAGCATTTT.

This clone was detected only a few times. CDR3 loop: CASSRQGENTGELFF. The CDR3 DNA reads TGTGCCAGCTCGCGACAGGGGGAGAACACCGGGGAGCTGTTTTTT. The chain employs TRBV18 and TRBJ2-2, with 9 nucleotides matching TRBD1. Germline values: CDR1 KGHSH, CDR2 LQKENI. Losses at the gene ends were 6 bases for V and 1 base for J; bases not matched to a gene: 3. The CDR3 runs to 15 residues.

V is TRBV7-2 and J is TRBJ2-7; no clear D gene. The CDR3 consists of 13 residues. Trimming took off 3 bases at V and 1 base at J, with 7 bases between the two ends. Germline V lookup: CDR1 SGHTA, CDR2 FQGNSA. In DNA, the CDR3 is TGTGCCAGCAGCTTCGCGGCTTCCTACGAGCAGTACTTC. Translation gives CASSFAASYEQYF.